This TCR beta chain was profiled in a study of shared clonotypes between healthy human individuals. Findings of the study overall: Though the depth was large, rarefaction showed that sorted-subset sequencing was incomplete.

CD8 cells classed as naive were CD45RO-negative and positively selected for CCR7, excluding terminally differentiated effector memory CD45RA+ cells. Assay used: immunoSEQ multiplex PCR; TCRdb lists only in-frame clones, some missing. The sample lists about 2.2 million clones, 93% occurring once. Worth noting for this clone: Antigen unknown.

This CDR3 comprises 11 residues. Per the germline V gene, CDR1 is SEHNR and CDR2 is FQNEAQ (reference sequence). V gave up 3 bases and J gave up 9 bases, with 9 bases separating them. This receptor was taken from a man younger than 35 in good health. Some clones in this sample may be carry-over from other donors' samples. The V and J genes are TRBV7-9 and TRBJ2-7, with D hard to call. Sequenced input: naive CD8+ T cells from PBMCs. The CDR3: CASSLDSGQYF. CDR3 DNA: TGTGCCAGCAGCTTGGATTCAGGGCAGTACTTC.